This T cell receptor beta chain derives from a study of T cell repertoires in cytomegalovirus infection. Study information: CMV epitopes that were recently identified and HLA-C-restricted were used alongside well-studied HLA-B-restricted ones. From public TCR beta signatures came an indication of both CMV infection and matching HLA type.

The CDR3 totals 15 residues. Germline assignment: CDR1 SGHAT and CDR2 FQNNGV. V shed 2 bases and J shed 0 bases, with 9 bases lying between them. This clonotype was recorded at least ten times. Antigen: not known. Points from the study as a whole: It was HLA-C-restricted CMV-specific TCR beta clonotypes that dominated the response ex vivo.

Each CDR3 protein is one row after TCRdb ran MiXCR on the reads. Found here are around 340,000 distinct CDR3 sequences, 25% to 35% of them singletons; the top ten hold approximately 20%. The clonotype originates from a human donor in good health (CMV status not recorded). Some clones in this sample may be carry-over from other donors' samples. This specimen was cultured PBMCs, taken from culture after CMV antigen stimulation. J is TRBJ2-3 and V is TRBV11-2; D unresolved. This CDR3 reads CASSLHPGSTDTQYF. In DNA form, the CDR3 reads TGTGCCAGCAGCTTACACCCAGGAAGCACAGATACGCAGTATTTT. Drawing the rest from reference TRBV11-2 and TRBJ2-3, the complete variable domain is EAGVAQSPRYKIIEKRQSVAFWCNPISGHATLYWYQQILGQGPKLLIQFQNNGVVDDSQLPKDRFSAERLKGVDSTLKIQPAKLEDSAVYLCASSLHPGSTDTQYFGPGTRLTVL.